This TCR beta chain was captured by sequencing in a study of preoperative IRX-2 immunotherapy in early breast cancer (dated by TCRdb to the late 2010s). Explained via the paper, the treatment or condition label denotes: preoperative locoregional IRX-2 cytokine immunotherapy. The samples were obtained from a phase Ib study that tested preoperative, locoregional IRX-2 cytokine immunotherapy designed to prime immune responses. The donors were early-stage breast cancer patients who were given IRX-2 prior to surgery. Trimming costs V 8 bases and J 4 bases, and their ends lie 9 bases apart. As encoded in the germline V gene, CDR1 is MNHGY while CDR2 is SAAAGT. Including the terminal cysteine and phenylalanine, the CDR3 comprises 12 residues. Only the CDR3 DNA stays, 36 bases, in frame from base 1. This clone was picked up a small number of times. Its specific antigen is unknown. The input lacks base qualities; no much larger clone sits a single base away. Other nucleotide sequences from this sample produce the same CDR3.

The method was the immunoSEQ multiplex PCR assay. TCRdb obtained this table from immuneACCESS and retained in-frame rearrangements with V and J assigned. These tables miss some clones; where compared with another copy, unresolved V genes account for less than half of the shortfall, and the remainder is unexplained. The sample table contains fewer than 3,500 clones; only one count was recorded for about 76% of them. The top ten hold roughly 12% of the sample. In this chain, TRBV6-8 is recombined with TRBJ1-5, with no confidently assigned D gene. This clonotype originated in a human donor with breast cancer. The sample was tumor tissue, taken before IRX-2 immunotherapy. The DNA is as follows: TGTGCCAGCCGAGAAGGGAATCAGCCCCAGCATTTT. Its protein is CASREGNQPQHF.